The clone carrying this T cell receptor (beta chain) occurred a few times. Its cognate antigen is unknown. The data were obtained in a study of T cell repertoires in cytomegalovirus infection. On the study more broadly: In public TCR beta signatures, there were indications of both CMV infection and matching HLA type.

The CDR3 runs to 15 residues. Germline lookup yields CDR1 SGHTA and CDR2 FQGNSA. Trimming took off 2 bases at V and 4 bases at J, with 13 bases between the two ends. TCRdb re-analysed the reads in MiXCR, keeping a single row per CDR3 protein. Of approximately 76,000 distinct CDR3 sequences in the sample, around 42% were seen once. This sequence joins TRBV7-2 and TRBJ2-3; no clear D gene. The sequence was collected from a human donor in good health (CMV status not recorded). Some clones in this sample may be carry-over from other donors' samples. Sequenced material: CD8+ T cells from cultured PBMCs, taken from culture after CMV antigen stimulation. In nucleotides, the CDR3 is TGTGCCAGCAGCTTAACTAATGGGGAAGCAGATACGCAGTATTTT. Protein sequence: CASSLTNGEADTQYF.